The present entry profiles one T cell receptor (beta chain) with its context. Template switching incorporated UMIs with a 6-nucleotide sample barcode. TCRdb re-called the 5' RACE reads and gives one entry per CDR3 protein, without DNA. In total, the table holds around 450,000 distinct CDR3 sequences. CDR3 length: 14 amino acids. CDR1 and CDR2 (germline): SGHAT, FQNNGV. This record belongs to a study of monozygotic twins with inflammatory bowel disease. The V call is TRBV11-2, the J call TRBJ1-2; no DNA is available, so the TRBD1 call from TCRdb remains unchecked. The origin of this receptor is a human donor with ulcerative colitis or Crohn's disease, or a healthy co-twin of an affected twin (not recorded which). The material sequenced was blood. Here the CDR3 reads CASSRDRRKVDYTF.